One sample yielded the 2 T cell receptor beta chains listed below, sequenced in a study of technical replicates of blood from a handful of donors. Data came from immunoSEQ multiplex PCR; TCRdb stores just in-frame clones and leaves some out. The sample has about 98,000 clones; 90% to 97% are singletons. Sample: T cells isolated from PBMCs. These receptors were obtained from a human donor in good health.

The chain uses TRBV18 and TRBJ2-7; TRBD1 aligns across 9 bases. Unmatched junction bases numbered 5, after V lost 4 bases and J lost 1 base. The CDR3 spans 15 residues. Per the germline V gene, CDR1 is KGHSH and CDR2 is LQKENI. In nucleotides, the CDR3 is TGTGCCAGCTCACGTTCCGGGACAGGGTCCTACGAGCAGTACTTC. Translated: CASSRSGTGSYEQYF. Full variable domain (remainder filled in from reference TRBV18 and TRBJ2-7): NAGVMQNPRHLVRRRGQEARLRCSPMKGHSHVYWYRQLPEEGLKFMVYLQKENIIDESGMPKERFSAEFPKEGPSILRIQQVVRGDSAAYFCASSRSGTGSYEQYFGPGTRLTVT.

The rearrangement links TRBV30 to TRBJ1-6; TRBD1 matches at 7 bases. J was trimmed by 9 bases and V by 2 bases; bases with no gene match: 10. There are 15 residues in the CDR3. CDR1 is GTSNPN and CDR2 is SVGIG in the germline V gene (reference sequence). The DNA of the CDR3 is TGTGCCTGGAGTTCACAACAGGGGTCGGGTTCACCCCTCCACTTT. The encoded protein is CAWSSQQGSGSPLHF.